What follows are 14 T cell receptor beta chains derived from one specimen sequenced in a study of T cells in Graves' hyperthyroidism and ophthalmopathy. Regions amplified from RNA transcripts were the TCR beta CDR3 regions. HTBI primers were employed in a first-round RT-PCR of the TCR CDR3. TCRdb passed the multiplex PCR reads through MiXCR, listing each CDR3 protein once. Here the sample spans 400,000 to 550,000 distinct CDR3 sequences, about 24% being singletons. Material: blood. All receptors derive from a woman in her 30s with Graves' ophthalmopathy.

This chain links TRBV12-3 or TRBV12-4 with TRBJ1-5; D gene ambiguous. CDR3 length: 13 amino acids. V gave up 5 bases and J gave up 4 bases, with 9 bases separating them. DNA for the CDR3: TGTGCCAGCAGTATTCGGTTAAATCAGCCCCAGCATTTT. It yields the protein CASSIRLNQPQHF.

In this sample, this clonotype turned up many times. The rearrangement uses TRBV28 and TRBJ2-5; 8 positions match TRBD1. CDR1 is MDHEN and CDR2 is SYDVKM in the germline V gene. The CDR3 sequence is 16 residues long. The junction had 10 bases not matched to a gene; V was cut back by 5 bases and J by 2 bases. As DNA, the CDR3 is TGTGCCAGCAGTCCTCCGGGACAGGTGAAACAAGAGACCCAGTACTTC. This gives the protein CASSPPGQVKQETQYF.

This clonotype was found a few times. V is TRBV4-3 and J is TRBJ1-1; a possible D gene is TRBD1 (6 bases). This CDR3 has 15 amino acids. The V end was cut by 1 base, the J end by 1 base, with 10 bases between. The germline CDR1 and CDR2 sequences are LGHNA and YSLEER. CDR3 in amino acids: CASSQAPGANTEAFF. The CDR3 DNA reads TGCGCCAGCAGCCAAGCCCCAGGGGCGAACACTGAAGCTTTCTTT.

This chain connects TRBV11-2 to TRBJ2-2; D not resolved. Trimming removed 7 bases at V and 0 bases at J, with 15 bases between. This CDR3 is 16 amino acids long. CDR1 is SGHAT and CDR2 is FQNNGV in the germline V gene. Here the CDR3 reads CASTQSLKTNTGELFF. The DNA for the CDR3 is TGTGCCAGCACCCAAAGTCTCAAAACGAACACCGGGGAGCTGTTTTTT.

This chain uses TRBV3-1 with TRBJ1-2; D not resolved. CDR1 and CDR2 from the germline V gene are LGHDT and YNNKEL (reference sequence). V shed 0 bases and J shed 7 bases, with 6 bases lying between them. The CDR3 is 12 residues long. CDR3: CASSQDSAGYTF. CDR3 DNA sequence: TGTGCCAGCAGCCAAGATTCCGCTGGCTACACCTTC.

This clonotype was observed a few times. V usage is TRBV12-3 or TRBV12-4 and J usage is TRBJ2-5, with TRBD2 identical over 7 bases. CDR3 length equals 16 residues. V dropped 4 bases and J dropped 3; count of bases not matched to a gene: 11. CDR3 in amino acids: CASSSEGGGGKETQYF. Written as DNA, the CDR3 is TGTGCCAGCAGTTCCGAGGGTGGGGGAGGGAAAGAGACCCAGTACTTC.

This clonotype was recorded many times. Here the CDR3 DNA reads TGTGCCAGTAGTCTGGGACCGGTTGGCTATGGCTACACCTTC. This translates into CASSLGPVGYGYTF. The chain carries TRBV19 and TRBJ1-2; perhaps TRBD1 as D (5 bases). CDR3 length: 14 residues. The germline V gene encodes CDR1 LNHDA and CDR2 SQIVND (reference sequence). Between the trimmed V and J ends, which lost 5 bases and 4 bases, there was a span of 14 bases.

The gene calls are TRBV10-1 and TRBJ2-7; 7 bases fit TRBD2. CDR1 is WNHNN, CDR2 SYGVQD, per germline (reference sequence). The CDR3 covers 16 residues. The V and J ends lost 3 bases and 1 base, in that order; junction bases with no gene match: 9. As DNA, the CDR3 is TGCGCCAGCAGTGAAGGCAAGCGGGGCCTTTCCTACGAGCAGTACTTC. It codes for CASSEGKRGLSYEQYF.

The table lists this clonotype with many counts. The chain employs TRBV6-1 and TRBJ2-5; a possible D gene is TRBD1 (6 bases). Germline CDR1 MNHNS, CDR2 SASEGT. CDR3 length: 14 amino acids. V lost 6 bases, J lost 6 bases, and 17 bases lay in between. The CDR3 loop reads CASSRLSGVQTQYF. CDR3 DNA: TGTGCCAGCAGCCGACTCTCAGGGGTGCAGACCCAGTACTTC.

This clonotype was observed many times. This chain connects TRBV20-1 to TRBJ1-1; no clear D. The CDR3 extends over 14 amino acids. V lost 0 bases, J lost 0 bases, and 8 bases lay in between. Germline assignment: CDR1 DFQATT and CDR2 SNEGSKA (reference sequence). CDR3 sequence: CSARDFRVNTEAFF. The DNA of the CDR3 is TGCAGTGCTAGAGATTTCAGAGTGAACACTGAAGCTTTCTTT.

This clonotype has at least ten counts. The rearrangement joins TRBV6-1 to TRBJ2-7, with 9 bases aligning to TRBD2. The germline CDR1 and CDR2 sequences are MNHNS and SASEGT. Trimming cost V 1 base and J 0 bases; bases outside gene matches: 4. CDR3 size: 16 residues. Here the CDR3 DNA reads TGTGCCAGCAGTGAAGTGGCTAGCGGGGCCTCCTACGAGCAGTACTTC. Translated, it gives CASSEVASGASYEQYF.

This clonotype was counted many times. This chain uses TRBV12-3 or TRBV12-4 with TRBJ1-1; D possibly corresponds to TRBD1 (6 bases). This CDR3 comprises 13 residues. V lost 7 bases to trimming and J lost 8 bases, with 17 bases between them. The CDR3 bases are TGTGCCAGCACCAATACCCCGGGGGCAGAAGCTTTCTTT. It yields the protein CASTNTPGAEAFF.

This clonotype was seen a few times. The CDR3 coding sequence is TGTGCCAGTAGTCCATCTTCAGGGGGGAACACTGAAGCTTTCTTT. This sequence encodes CASSPSSGGNTEAFF. The chain recombines TRBV19 with TRBJ1-1, with 7 bases matching TRBD1. CDR3 length equals 15 residues. The germline V gene has CDR1 LNHDA and CDR2 SQIVND (reference sequence). V shed 5 bases and J 1 base; nucleotides not matched to a gene: 7.

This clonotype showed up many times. CDR3 in DNA: TGTGCCAGTAGTAAAACTAGGATCTCTGGGGCCAACGTCCTGACTTTC. Translation: CASSKTRISGANVLTF. The chain recombines TRBV19 with TRBJ2-6, with a possible D match to TRBD2 (5 bases). This CDR3 has 16 amino acids. The germline gives CDR1 LNHDA, CDR2 SQIVND (reference sequence). Between the trimmed V and J ends, which lost 4 bases and 0 bases, there was a span of 10 bases. Full variable domain (remainder filled in from reference TRBV19 and TRBJ2-6): DGGITQSPKYLFRKEGQNVTLSCEQNLNHDAMYWYRQDPGQGLRLIYYSQIVNDFQKGDIAEGYSVSREKKESFPLTVTSAQKNPTAFYLCASSKTRISGANVLTFGAGSRLTVL.